These T cell receptor beta chains were read from a single sample in a study of blood T cells in healthy people across ages. MiXCR was run by TCRdb on the 5' RACE reads, yielding one entry per CDR3 protein. This table holds approximately 1,000,000 distinct CDR3 sequences, less than 50% found once. The specimen sequenced was blood. These receptor sequences come from a woman in her sixties or seventies in good health. Both conserved end residues are part of each CDR3. Fields, in order: D gene, J gene, V gene, clone size, CDR3 DNA, CDR3 protein. D genes are given only for firm matches. Clone size appears in some rows only: once, few, many, or a class for an expanded clone.

TRBD2	TRBJ2-1	TRBV10-3	-	TGTGCCATCAGTGAGTCGTCGGGCCTGGGCGGGAGAGGAGGTTACAATGAGCAGTTCTTC	CAISESSGLGGRGGYNEQFF
TRBD1	TRBJ2-5	TRBV10-3	-	TGTGCCACCAGACAGGGGGGAGAGACCCAGTACTTC	CATRQGGETQYF
-	TRBJ2-1	TRBV20-1	-	TGCAGTGCTAGCTCTGGGGGTTACAATGAGCAGTTCTTC	CSASSGGYNEQFF
TRBD2	TRBJ2-7	TRBV4-1	few	TGCGCCAGCAGCGAGGAGACTAGCCGGTACTACGAGCAGTACTTC	CASSEETSRYYEQYF
-	TRBJ2-1	TRBV7-8	few	TGTGCCAGCAGCTTAGCGCGGGTAAGCTCCTACAATGAGCAGTTCTTC	CASSLARVSSYNEQFF
-	TRBJ1-1	TRBV20-1	-	TGCAGTGCTAGTCCACTAAAGAACACTGAAGCTTTCTTT	CSASPLKNTEAFF
TRBD2	TRBJ2-3	TRBV6-5	-	TGTGCCATCGGGGGGGCAAGCACAGATACGCAGTATTTT	CAIGGASTDTQYF
-	TRBJ1-4	TRBV28	-	TGTGCCAGCAGTTTTGCCCAGGAAAAACTGTTTTTT	CASSFAQEKLFF
-	TRBJ2-7	TRBV7-2	-	TGTGCCAGCAGTAGACCCAGGGATCGCTACAATGAGCAGTACTTC	CASSRPRDRYNEQYF
TRBD2	TRBJ2-4	TRBV7-2	few	TGTGCCAGCAGCTTAGTAGGAGCGGGAGGGCCGATCGACTCGTACTTC	CASSLVGAGGPIDSYF
-	TRBJ2-1	TRBV6-5	-	TGTGCCAGCAGTTATCTAGCTTCCAGTGAGCAGTTCTTC	CASSYLASSEQFF
-	TRBJ2-3	TRBV20-1	-	TGCAGTGTCGGGACCACAGATACGCAGTATTTT	CSVGTTDTQYF
-	TRBJ2-5	TRBV7-2	-	TGTGCCAGCAGCTCACCGGGCCCCAGCCAAGAGACCCAGTACTTC	CASSSPGPSQETQYF
TRBD2	TRBJ2-7	TRBV6-2/TRBV6-3	-	TGTGCCAGCAGTTTGGAACCGGGACTAGCGGCCGAGCAGTACTTC	CASSLEPGLAAEQYF